The T cell receptor beta chain described here comes from a study of tumor-infiltrating lymphocytes in primary liver carcinoma. Between about 18 and 33 mg of unsorted bulk tissue served as the source from which RNA and DNA were co-extracted. From approximately 500 ng total RNA, TCR beta cDNA was generated with a primer in the constant region. ARM-PCR was slightly modified, and three nested multiplex PCR rounds with it gave rise to the TCR beta libraries. TCRdb recomputed calls from the multiplex PCR reads with MiXCR, one row per CDR3 protein. The sample comprises tens of thousands of distinct CDR3 sequences, roughly 79% of which are singletons, and nearly 40% rests with the top ten. The TCR sequence derives from a woman aged 30 to 39 with primary liver carcinoma and hepatitis B virus infection. Specimen: liver tumor tissue from sampling region 4. Subset in this sample: tumor region T4, right-lateral pole.

CDR3 loop: CASSRVISGVSGELFF. Here the CDR3 DNA reads TGTGCCAGCAGCAGGGTTATTTCGGGAGTGTCAGGGGAGCTGTTTTTT. The genes are TRBV11-1 and TRBJ2-2; D possibly corresponds to TRBD2 (6 bases). CDR3 size: 16 residues. The germline V gene encodes CDR1 SGHAT and CDR2 FQDESV (reference sequence). Trimming pared 5 bases from V and 8 bases from J, leaving 21 bases between.